This T cell receptor (beta chain) stems from a study of blood T cells in healthy people across ages (dated by TCRdb to about 2015). Regarding the research as a whole: In model experiments, template switching captured roughly one uniquely barcoded TCR beta cDNA molecule for every two T cells. The study measured age-related changes in TCR beta repertoire diversity using deep sequencing normalized with unique cDNA molecular identifiers. The donors were split into four age groups: young (average 16 years), middle-aged (39), aged (roughly 65) and long-lived (under 90). To avoid experimental bias, donors of different ages were distributed randomly across sequencing lanes. The study analyzed two additional independent replicas of 1 million unique cDNA reads from the same blood draw for two donors, one aged 18 to 29 and one aged 80 or older.

Library construction relied on 5' RACE. TCRdb lists the instrument as Illumina HiSeq 2500. The second PCR ran for roughly 6 to 11 cycles and used a J-beta primer mix along with a sample-barcoded 5' primer. Each TCR beta cDNA molecule received a unique molecular identifier from a template-switch 5' adaptor carrying 12 random nucleotides. Each sample yielded at least 2.5 million CDR3-containing paired-end reads. First-strand cDNA was synthesized from all RNA with the Mint cDNA synthesis kit, primed by a TRBC-specific oligonucleotide. After uracil-DNA glycosylase treatment, a first 18-cycle PCR used universal primers M1SS and BC2_uni_R on all cDNA. In the authors' own workflow: Normalization of each sample was performed by random selection of 1 million high-quality reads, each carrying a distinct molecular identifier. Instead of being binned into consensus sequences, reads that shared molecular identifiers were thrown out. MiTCR, run with a Q25 quality threshold and the strictest error-elimination algorithm, handled CDR3 identification, clonotype clustering and error correction. A nonparametric unseen species model using Euler transformation provided a lower-bound estimate of total TCR beta diversity. In-frame beta chains were kept once TCRdb had trimmed the public reads at Q25 with fastp and called clones with MiXCR. Each entry is one CDR3 protein sequence, shown with its most common DNA and genes. TCRdb, not the original authors, processed these V and J calls. Counted in this sample were roughly 570,000 distinct CDR3 sequences; 27% of them appeared once. About 18% of the sample is taken by the ten largest.

Measured from the cysteine to the phenylalanine, the CDR3 is 15 residues long. The only DNA kept is the CDR3, 45 bases in frame from the first base. V drops 6 bases and J drops 4 bases, leaving 19 bases in between. Comment on this clonotype: The specificity of this receptor is unknown. The record has no base qualities; no much larger clone is one base away.

The paper as a whole reports these results and caveats: Compared with the aged group, the long-lived group had more naive CD4+ T cells, fewer expanded clones and increased TCR diversity, a pattern suggesting age selection. Since profiling was done on bulk unsorted PBMCs, naive and antigen-experienced compartments could not be conclusively compared. The CMV infection status of donors was not known, potentially confounding age-related changes in expanded clonotypes. A strong correlation was found between observed TCR beta diversity and the percentage of naive T cells measured by flow cytometry. As age increased, observed TCR beta diversity per million T cells dropped in a roughly linear way, and a significant reduction was already evident by age 40. Estimates of total diversity based on one million sequenced T cells were regarded as lower bounds and as underestimates.

Donors were under 40 systemically healthy Caucasian individuals from Russia aged roughly 6 to 90 years. Each donor gave roughly 11 milliliters of peripheral blood, drawn into EDTA-treated Vacutainer tubes. PBMCs were isolated by Ficoll-Paque density-gradient centrifugation, with at least 6.5 million obtained per sample. Trizol reagent was used to extract total RNA from PBMCs, with at least 6 micrograms per sample. For every donor, an aliquot of PBMCs went through flow cytometry to measure the percentages of naive CD45RAhigh/CD27high T cells. This receptor was obtained from a woman between 70 and 85 years old in good health. Sequencing was done on a sample of blood. Here the chain combines TRBV12-3 or TRBV12-4 and TRBJ2-7, with TRBD1 tentatively as D gene (6 bases match). The DNA reads as follows: TGTGCCAGCAGACCTTCCGGGCCAGGGGCATACGAGCAGTACTTC. Its coded protein is CASRPSGPGAYEQYF.